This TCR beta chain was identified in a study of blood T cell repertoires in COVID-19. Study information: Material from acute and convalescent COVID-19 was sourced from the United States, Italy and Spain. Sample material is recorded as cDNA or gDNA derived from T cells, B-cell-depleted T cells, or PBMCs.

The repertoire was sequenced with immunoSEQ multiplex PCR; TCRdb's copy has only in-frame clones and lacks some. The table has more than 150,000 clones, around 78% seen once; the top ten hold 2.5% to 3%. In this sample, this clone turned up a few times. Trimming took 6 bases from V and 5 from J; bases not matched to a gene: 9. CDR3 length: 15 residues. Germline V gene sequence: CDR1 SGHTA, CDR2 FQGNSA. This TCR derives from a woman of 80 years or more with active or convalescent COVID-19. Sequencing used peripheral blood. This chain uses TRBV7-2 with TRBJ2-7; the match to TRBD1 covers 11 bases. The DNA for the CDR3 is TGTGCCAGCAGTCTTTCTGGACAGGGGGCCCACGAGCAGTACTTC. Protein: CASSLSGQGAHEQYF.